This T cell receptor beta chain was identified in a study of T-cell memory formation after mild COVID-19. Per germline, CDR1 SGHNT and CDR2 YYREEE (reference sequence). The CDR3 is 13 residues long. The V and J ends lost 2 bases and 6 bases respectively, with 11 bases between them. Study-wide points: Mainly in CM and EM were contracting CD4+ clones; CD8+ were in EMRA.

On this clonotype: Its antigen is not identified.

Each CDR3 protein gets one entry after TCRdb re-called the 5' RACE reads with MiXCR. The sample consists of around 300,000 distinct CDR3 sequences, approximately 14% of them appearing once. This sequence was found in a man aged 18 to 30 who had mild COVID-19 (a few samples of this study predate the infection). Cell type and time point are not known. The chain combines TRBV5-4 with TRBJ1-1; D may be TRBD1 (6 bases). Sequenced: PBMCs or a T cell subset sorted from them (not recorded which). This CDR3 reads CASSLQGSPEAFF. CDR3 nucleotides: TGTGCCAGCAGCTTACAGGGAAGTCCTGAAGCTTTCTTT. The variable domain in full, with the rest retrieved from reference TRBV5-4 and TRBJ1-1, is ETGVTQSPTHLIKTRGQQVTLRCSSQSGHNTVSWYQQALGQGPQFIFQYYREEENGRGNFPPRFSGLQFPNYSSELNVNALELDDSALYLCASSLQGSPEAFFGQGTRLTVV.